This TCR beta chain was sequenced for a study of OX40 agonist ivuxolimab in advanced cancers. The sample holds a few counts of this clone. Patients were ruled out by autoimmune disease history or systemic immunosuppression. The CDR3 runs to 16 residues. The ends lost 5 bases at V and 2 bases at J; junction bases unmatched: 6. From germline, CDR1 is KGHSH and CDR2 LQKENI. Measured with immunoSEQ multiplex PCR; TCRdb has only the in-frame clones, and not every one. Among 25,000 to 30,000 clones listed, about 82% were seen once. The sequencing here drew on CD4+ or CD8+ T cells sorted from blood, taken in a trial of the OX40 agonist ivuxolimab. V and J are TRBV18 and TRBJ2-7, with 13 bases lining up with TRBD2. This clonotype was obtained from an adult with an advanced solid tumor such as melanoma, head and neck, liver or kidney cancer. CDR3 protein: CASSGTSGKSPYEQYF. In nucleotides, the CDR3 is TGTGCCAGCTCAGGGACTAGCGGGAAGAGCCCCTACGAGCAGTACTTC.